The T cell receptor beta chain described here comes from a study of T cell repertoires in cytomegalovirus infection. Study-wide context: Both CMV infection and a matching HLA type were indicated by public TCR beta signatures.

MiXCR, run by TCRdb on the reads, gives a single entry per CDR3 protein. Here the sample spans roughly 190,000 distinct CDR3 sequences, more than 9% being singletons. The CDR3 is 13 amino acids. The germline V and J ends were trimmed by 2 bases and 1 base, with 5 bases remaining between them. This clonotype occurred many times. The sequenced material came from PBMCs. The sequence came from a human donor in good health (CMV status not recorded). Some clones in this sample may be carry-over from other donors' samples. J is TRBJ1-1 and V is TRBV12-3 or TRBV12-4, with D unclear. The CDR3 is CASSLSKNTEAFF. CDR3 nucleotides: TGTGCCAGCAGTTTATCTAAGAACACTGAAGCTTTCTTT.